A single sample gave rise to the 14 T cell receptor beta chains below, sequenced in a study of blood T cells in healthy people across ages. A second PCR, run for roughly 7 to 12 cycles, used a sample-barcoded 5' primer plus a J-beta primer mix. One entry per CDR3 protein, called by TCRdb with MiXCR from the 5' RACE reads. The table has 1.5 million to 2 million distinct CDR3 sequences, 35% to 50% seen once; the top ten hold roughly 23%. The sequencing input was blood. Receptor source: a human donor in good health.

This clonotype was found a few times. V and J are TRBV9 and TRBJ2-1, with D tentatively TRBD1 (5 bases). V lost 4 bases, J lost 2 bases, and 13 bases lay in between. The V gene's germline CDR1 is SGDLS and CDR2 YYNGEE. CDR3 length: 15 residues. This CDR3 reads CASSPDRLTYNEQFF. For the CDR3, the DNA is TGTGCCAGCAGCCCCGACAGACTGACCTACAATGAGCAGTTCTTC. Using reference TRBV9 and TRBJ2-1 for the parts outside the CDR3, the full variable domain is DSGVTQTPKHLITATGQRVTLRCSPRSGDLSVYWYQQSLDQGLQFLIQYYNGEERAKGNILERFSAQQFPDLHSELNLSSLELGDSALYFCASSPDRLTYNEQFFGPGTRLTVL.

The chain employs TRBV4-1 and TRBJ2-2, with 8 bases lining up with TRBD1. The CDR3 extends over 15 amino acids. The trim removed 2 bases at V and 7 bases at J, leaving 6 bases unmatched. Germline CDR1 and CDR2: MGHRA and YSYEKL. The CDR3, as DNA: TGCGCCAGCAGCCAACAGGGGGCAATGATCGGGGAGCTGTTTTTT. This codes for CASSQQGAMIGELFF.

A few counts support this clonotype. The chain recombines TRBV3-1 with TRBJ2-4; 8 bases match TRBD2. With the DNA end fitting TRBJ2-7 better, the J assignment may be wrong. The CDR3 covers 14 residues. CDR1 is LGHDT and CDR2 is YNNKEL in the germline V gene (reference sequence). CDR3 protein: CASSQDFSGVEQYF. The CDR3 nucleotides are TGTGCCAGCAGCCAAGATTTTAGCGGGGTCGAGCAGTACTTC.

This clonotype was observed at least ten times. The chain has TRBV4-3 and TRBJ2-3, with D uncertain. Germline loops: CDR1 LGHNA, CDR2 YSLEER. The CDR3 runs 16 residues. The V gene lost 1 base and the J gene lost 2 bases, with 13 bases spanning the gap. CDR3 in amino acids: CASSQGFEAITDTQYF. The CDR3 DNA follows: TGCGCCAGCAGCCAAGGCTTCGAGGCCATCACAGATACGCAGTATTTT.

This clonotype was counted only a few times. The junction and the germline gene differ at one end; a read error may be behind it. V and J are TRBV7-7 and TRBJ2-1; D uncertain. Germline CDR1 and CDR2: SSHAT and FNYEAQ (reference sequence). The CDR3 loop spans 13 amino acids. In nucleotides, the CDR3 is TGTGCTAGCAGCTTAATTAAGGACAATGAGCAGTTCTTC. This translates into CASSLIKDNEQFF.

This chain links TRBV5-1 with TRBJ1-2; D is unresolved. This CDR3 region has 13 residues. CDR1 and CDR2 (germline): SGHRS, YFSETQ. V lost 3 bases, J lost 8 bases, and 14 bases lay in between. CDR3 in amino acids: CASSSYGKEGYTF. DNA of the CDR3: TGCGCCAGCAGCTCTTACGGGAAAGAGGGCTACACCTTC. Complete variable domain (other parts from reference TRBV5-1 and TRBJ1-2): KAGVTQTPRYLIKTRGQQVTLSCSPISGHRSVSWYQQTPGQGLQFLFEYFSETQRNKGNFPGRFSGRQFSNSRSEMNVSTLELGDSALYLCASSSYGKEGYTFGSGTRLTVV.

Comments on this clonotype: It is likely a read error, because the conserved phenylalanine at the end of the CDR3 is missing. This chain connects TRBV7-2 to TRBJ2-1, with TRBD2 matching 7 bases. The V segment lost 4 bases and the J segment 10 bases; nucleotides outside the gene matches: 19. The CDR3 sequence is 17 residues long. Germline CDR1 reads SGHTA; CDR2 reads FQGNSA. CDR3 sequence reads: CASSSSFGRGSRSEQFC. The DNA for the CDR3 is TGTGCCAGCAGCTCGTCCTTTGGGCGGGGGAGTAGATCCGAGCAGTTCTGC.

The chain couples TRBV7-6 to TRBJ2-5; unclear D gene. Germline V CDR1 and CDR2: SGHVS, FNYEAQ. Trimming left V 0 bases short and J 1 base short, with 9 bases between. The CDR3 runs to 15 residues. The CDR3 loop reads CASSLAVRPQETQYF. DNA for the CDR3: TGTGCCAGCAGCTTAGCGGTGCGACCCCAAGAGACCCAGTACTTC.

This chain links TRBV5-1 with TRBJ1-2; tentative D call: TRBD1 (6 bases). This CDR3 contains 14 residues. V was trimmed by 3 bases and J by 2 bases, leaving 11 bases between them. Germline CDR1 SGHRS, CDR2 YFSETQ. CDR3 nucleotide sequence: TGCGCCAGCAGCTGGCCTCAGGGGAACTATGGCTACACCTTC. This encodes CASSWPQGNYGYTF.

This chain joins TRBV2 and TRBJ2-7, with no clear D. The CDR3 has 15 residues. V lost 6 bases and J lost 3, with 18 bases in between. Germline V gene data show CDR1 as SNHLY and CDR2 as FYNNEI. CDR3 region: CASSAMVERSYEQYF. CDR3 bases: TGTGCCAGCAGCGCCATGGTCGAAAGGAGCTACGAGCAGTACTTC.

Notes on this clonotype: One base away lies a much larger clone, so this may be a sequencing read error. This chain links TRBV29-1 with TRBJ2-5; 7 bases fit TRBD2. The CDR3 runs to 15 residues. The V gene end was trimmed by 4 bases and the J gene end by 4 bases; junction bases not matched to a gene: 12. The germline V gene encodes CDR1 SQVTM and CDR2 ANQGSEA. DNA for the CDR3: TGCAGCGTTGCCGGGACTAAATCCAACCGAGAGACCCAGTACTTC. Amino acid sequence: CSVAGTKSNRETQYF.

The chain is built from TRBV19 and TRBJ1-2, with 9 positions matching TRBD1. This CDR3 has 16 residues. The V segment lost 6 bases and the J segment 4 bases; nucleotides outside the gene matches: 12. Germline V CDR1 and CDR2: LNHDA, SQIVND (reference sequence). The CDR3 DNA follows: TGTGCCAGTAGCCCTAGAGGGGACAGGGTGAGCTATGGCTACACCTTC. Protein: CASSPRGDRVSYGYTF. Using reference TRBV19 and TRBJ1-2 for the parts outside the CDR3, the full variable domain is DGGITQSPKYLFRKEGQNVTLSCEQNLNHDAMYWYRQDPGQGLRLIYYSQIVNDFQKGDIAEGYSVSREKKESFPLTVTSAQKNPTAFYLCASSPRGDRVSYGYTFGSGTRLTVV.

The chain recombines TRBV7-2 with TRBJ1-3; weak D call: TRBD1 (5 bases). The V gene's germline CDR1 is SGHTA and CDR2 FQGNSA. CDR3 length: 15 amino acids. The ends were cut back, 1 base at V and 0 bases at J, with 7 bases in the middle. The CDR3 nucleotides read TGTGCCAGCAGCTTAGTGGGGGGCTCTGGAAACACCATATATTTT. Protein: CASSLVGGSGNTIYF.

V and J are TRBV7-2 and TRBJ2-7; D gene ambiguous. There are 13 residues in the CDR3. V lost 0 bases, J lost 9 bases, and 12 bases lay in between. Looked up from germline, CDR1 is SGHTA and CDR2 is FQGNSA. The CDR3 DNA follows: TGTGCCAGCAGCTTAGCCCACCCAGGTGGGCAGTACTTC. It yields the protein CASSLAHPGGQYF.